This T cell receptor (beta chain) was observed in a study of blood T cell repertoires in COVID-19 (dated by TCRdb to about 2020). Looking at the study overall: The collaborator samples originated in the United States, Italy and Spain and spanned the acute and convalescent phases of COVID-19. The prospective study material was composed of cDNA or gDNA derived from T cells, B-cell-depleted T cells, or PBMCs. Deeply sampled blood TCRbeta repertoires from subjects exposed to, actively infected with, or recovered from COVID-19 were included in the dataset. The repertoires were released in a freely available public database intended as a resource for research on the immune response to SARS-CoV-2. The samples were drawn from two sources: the first 160 participants of the ongoing ImmuneRACE study, and about 1,300 subjects contributed by 6 global collaborators. Sample metadata almost always included a de-identified subject ID, COVID-19 status, age in years and sex. Where available, HLA class I and class II types were taken from metadata supplied by the sample provider and were not determined by assay-based typing. The paper as a whole reports these results and caveats: The amount of clinical and demographic metadata varied by source and participant and was provided uncurated.

TCRbeta CDR3 regions were amplified from genomic DNA by means of the immunoSEQ Assay, a bias-controlled multiplex PCR. In the paper's pipeline: The number of nucleated cells in each sample was estimated from the amplification of reference gene primers within the assay. Sequence reads were collapsed and filtered to measure the absolute abundance of every unique TCRbeta CDR3 rearrangement. For each sample, productive Simpson clonality was calculated as the square root of Simpson's diversity index across productive rearrangements. As stored in TCRdb, this immuneACCESS dataset retains in-frame rearrangements with V and J assigned. A fraction of the clones does not appear; measured against another copy, unresolved V genes explain less than half of the discrepancy, and the remainder lacks a known reason. The DNA gave D and trimming, while V, J and clone size come from that table. Present in this sample are 350,000 to 450,000 clones, 70% to 90% of which were seen just once. The ten largest clonotypes hold 1% to 1.5% of the sample.

Each collaborating institution followed its own protocols to collect whole blood in K2EDTA tubes. Collaborator samples were shipped for TCRbeta analysis as frozen whole blood, isolated PBMCs, or DNA extracted from either sample type. Relative to germline, V is missing 6 bases and J is missing 3 bases, with 4 bases of the junction outside any gene match. The CDR1 and CDR2 encoded by the germline V gene (reference sequence) are MNHEY and SMNVEV. Inclusive of the bounding cysteine and phenylalanine, the CDR3 is 14 residues long. Only the CDR3 DNA is retained, 42 bases long and in frame from the first base. This clone was detected only once. Its antigen is not yet known. One base away there is no much larger clone; base qualities are not given.

The rearrangement joined TRBV27 to TRBJ2-3, with TRBD1 matching 9 junction bases. This TCR was sampled from a man between 40 and 49 years old with acute or convalescent COVID-19. Sequencing was carried out using peripheral blood. CDR3 protein: CASSRTGVTDTQYF. The nucleotide sequence reads as follows: TGTGCCAGCAGCCGGACAGGGGTTACAGATACGCAGTATTTT.